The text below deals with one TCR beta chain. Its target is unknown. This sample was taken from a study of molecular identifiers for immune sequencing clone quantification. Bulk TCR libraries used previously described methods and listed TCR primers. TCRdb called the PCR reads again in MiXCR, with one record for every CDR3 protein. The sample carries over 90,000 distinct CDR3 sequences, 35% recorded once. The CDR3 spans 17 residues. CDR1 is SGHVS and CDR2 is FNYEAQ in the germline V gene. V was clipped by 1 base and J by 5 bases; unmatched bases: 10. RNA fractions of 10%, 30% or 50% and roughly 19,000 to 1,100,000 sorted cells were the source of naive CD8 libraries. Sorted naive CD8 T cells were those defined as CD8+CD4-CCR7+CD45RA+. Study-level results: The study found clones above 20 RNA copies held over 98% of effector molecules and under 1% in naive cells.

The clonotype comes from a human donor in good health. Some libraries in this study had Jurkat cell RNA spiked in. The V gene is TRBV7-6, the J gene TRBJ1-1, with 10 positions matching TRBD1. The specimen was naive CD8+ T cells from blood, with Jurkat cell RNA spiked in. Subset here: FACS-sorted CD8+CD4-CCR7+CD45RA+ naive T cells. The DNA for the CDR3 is TGTGCCAGCAGCTTAGTAGCGGGGACAGGGGATGGGACTGAAGCTTTCTTT. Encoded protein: CASSLVAGTGDGTEAFF.